The 5 T cell receptor beta chains below come from one sample, sequenced in a study of cytomegalovirus exposure and HLA in healthy donors. PCR was performed using 60 Vbeta and 13 Jbeta primers. This table comes from immunoSEQ multiplex PCR, and its TCRdb copy is limited to in-frame clones, with some not included. Of about 190,000 clones in the sample, 65% to 85% were seen once. The sample was PBMCs. The receptor source for this set is a man aged 40-50 years in good health and CMV-seropositive.

The rearrangement joins TRBV5-1 to TRBJ1-3, with D possibly TRBD1 on 6 matching bases. The V end was cut by 0 bases, the J end by 6 bases, with 7 bases between. This CDR3 is built from 13 residues. CDR1 is SGHRS and CDR2 is YFSETQ in the germline V gene. The CDR3 is CASSLEGENTIYF. The CDR3 DNA sequence: TGCGCCAGCAGCTTGGAGGGGGAAAACACCATATATTTT.

The table lists this clone with a count of one. The V call is TRBV6-5, the J call TRBJ2-7; 8 nucleotides agree with TRBD2. J was trimmed by 2 bases and V by 7 bases; bases with no gene match: 4. CDR3 length: 13 amino acids. Germline-derived CDR1 and CDR2 are MNHEY and SVGAGI. This CDR3 reads CASNREGPYEQYF. For the CDR3, the DNA is TGTGCCAGCAACCGGGAGGGCCCCTACGAGCAGTACTTC.

V and J are TRBV5-1 and TRBJ2-2, with D possibly TRBD2 on 6 matching bases. The V gene's germline CDR1 is SGHRS and CDR2 YFSETQ. Trimming took 7 bases from V and 5 from J, leaving 12 bases between them. The CDR3 is 13 residues long. CDR3 nucleotide sequence: TGCGCCAGCGGCGTAGCGGAGACCGGGGAGCTGTTTTTT. It is translated as CASGVAETGELFF.

A single count supports this clone. The V and J genes are TRBV29-1 and TRBJ2-7, with D maybe TRBD2 (6 bases). Germline CDR1 is SQVTM and CDR2 is ANQGSEA. The ends were cut back, 8 bases at V and 2 bases at J, with 13 bases in the middle. CDR3 length: 12 residues. CDR3 DNA: TGCAGCTTCCGGGACTCCGCCTACGAGCAGTACTTC. Its protein is CSFRDSAYEQYF.

The chain recombines TRBV7-8 with TRBJ1-2; 10 positions match TRBD1. Germline V CDR1 and CDR2: SGHVS, FQNEAQ. The CDR3 is 15 amino acids. Trimming took 5 bases from V and 9 from J; bases not matched to a gene: 12. CDR3 nucleotide sequence: TGTGCCAGCAGCCTAACACAGACAGGGGGCCGCCGCTACACCTTC. Its protein is CASSLTQTGGRRYTF.